This T cell receptor beta chain was sequenced during a study of regulatory T cells in long-lasting Graves disease. Looking at the study overall: New Graves' disease cases had less than 3 months of antithyroid drugs. The study's findings and limits: Fewer public clonotypes were shared by new patients (roughly 910) than by persistent patients (around 2,800). Patients with persistent Graves' had lower TCR diversity than newly diagnosed patients. Newly diagnosed disease favored TRBV20-1 and TRBJ2-1 over persistent disease.

The CDR3 extends over 15 amino acids. Germline lookup yields CDR1 MGHRA and CDR2 YSYEKL. For TCR beta, libraries came from iRepertoire HTBI primers and Arm-PCR of CDR3 regions. TCRdb processed the multiplex PCR reads anew with MiXCR; each CDR3 protein has one entry. Of about 220,000 distinct CDR3 sequences listed, around 18% are singletons. Details on this clonotype: Its antigen is as yet unknown. An end of the junction differs from the germline gene, which may be a read error.

Specified time point: newly diagnosed GD, antithyroid drugs for less than 3 months. Extracted RNA from PBMCs served as the source of the TCR library. The input for sequencing was peripheral blood mononuclear cells (PBMCs), taken at new diagnosis, from a patient treated with antithyroid drugs. This receptor was taken from a female donor with Graves disease. The V call is TRBV4-1, the J call TRBJ2-1, with 10 positions matching TRBD1. CDR3 in DNA: TGTGCCAGCAGACCCGGGACAGGGGTCCGCAATGAGCAGTTCTTC. It encodes CASRPGTGVRNEQFF.